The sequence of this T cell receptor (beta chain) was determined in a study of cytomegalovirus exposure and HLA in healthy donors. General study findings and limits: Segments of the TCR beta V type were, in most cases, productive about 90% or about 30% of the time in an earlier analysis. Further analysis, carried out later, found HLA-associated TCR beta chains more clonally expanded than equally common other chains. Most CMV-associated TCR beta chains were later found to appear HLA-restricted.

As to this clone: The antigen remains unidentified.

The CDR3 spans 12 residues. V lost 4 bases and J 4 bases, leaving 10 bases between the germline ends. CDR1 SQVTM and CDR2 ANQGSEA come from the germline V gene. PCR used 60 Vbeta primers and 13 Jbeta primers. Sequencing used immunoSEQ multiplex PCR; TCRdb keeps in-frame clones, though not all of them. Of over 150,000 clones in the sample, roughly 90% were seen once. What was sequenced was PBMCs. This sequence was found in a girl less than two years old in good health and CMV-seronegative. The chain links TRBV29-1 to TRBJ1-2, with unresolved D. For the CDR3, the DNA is TGCAGCGTTGTGGAGTATTCCTATGGCTACACCTTC. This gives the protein CSVVEYSYGYTF.